Given below is one TCR beta chain in context. Its antigen is not known. This entry is derived from a study of glioma-infiltrating T cells after dendritic cell vaccination. On the study more broadly: Patients had newly diagnosed or recurrent glioblastoma and received dendritic cell vaccines. Patients received three intradermal dendritic cell vaccine injections at biweekly intervals.

General study results and limits: Higher TCR clonality did not directly relate to longer survival.

This CDR3 comprises 15 residues. The V end was cut by 0 bases, the J end by 4 bases, with 13 bases between. CDR1 is SGHRS, CDR2 YFSETQ, per germline. Here immunoSEQ multiplex PCR was the method, and the copy in TCRdb shows in-frame clones only, minus some. The sample lists 100,000 or so clones; around 87% were seen once. Regarding time point: after dendritic cell vaccination, including at tumor progression/relapse. None of the glioblastoma patients had an isocitrate dehydrogenase mutation. The V and J genes are TRBV5-1 and TRBJ2-5; D may be TRBD2 (5 bases). Sequences were derived from blood, sampled after dendritic cell vaccination. The TCR comes from a human donor with glioblastoma. CDR3 nucleotides: TGCGCCAGCAGCTTGGCGGGATCCGTTGGAGAGACCCAGTACTTC. Encoded protein: CASSLAGSVGETQYF.